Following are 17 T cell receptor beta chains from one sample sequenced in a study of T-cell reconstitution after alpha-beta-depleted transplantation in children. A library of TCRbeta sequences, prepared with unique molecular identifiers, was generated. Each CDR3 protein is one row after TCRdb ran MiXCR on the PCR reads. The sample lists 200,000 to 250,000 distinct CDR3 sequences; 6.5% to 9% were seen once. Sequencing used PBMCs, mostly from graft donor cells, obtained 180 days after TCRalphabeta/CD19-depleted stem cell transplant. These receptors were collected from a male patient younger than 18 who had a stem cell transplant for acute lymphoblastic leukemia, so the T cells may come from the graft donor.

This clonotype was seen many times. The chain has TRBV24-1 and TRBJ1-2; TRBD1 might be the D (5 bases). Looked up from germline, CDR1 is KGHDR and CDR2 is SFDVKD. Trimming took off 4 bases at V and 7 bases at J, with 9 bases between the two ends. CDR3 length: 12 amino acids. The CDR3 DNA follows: TGTGCCACCAGTGACAGGGTGGGTGGCTACACCTTC. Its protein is CATSDRVGGYTF.

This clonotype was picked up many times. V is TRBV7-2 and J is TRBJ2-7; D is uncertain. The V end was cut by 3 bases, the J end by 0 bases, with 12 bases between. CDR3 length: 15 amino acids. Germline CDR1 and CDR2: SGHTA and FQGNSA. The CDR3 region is CASSFVPGSSYEQYF. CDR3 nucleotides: TGTGCCAGCAGCTTCGTGCCAGGCAGCTCCTACGAGCAGTACTTC.

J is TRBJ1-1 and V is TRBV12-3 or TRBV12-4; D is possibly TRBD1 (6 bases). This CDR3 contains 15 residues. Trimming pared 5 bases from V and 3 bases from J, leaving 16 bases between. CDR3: CASSILRGADTEAFF. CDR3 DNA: TGTGCCAGCAGTATCCTACGGGGGGCCGACACTGAAGCTTTCTTT.

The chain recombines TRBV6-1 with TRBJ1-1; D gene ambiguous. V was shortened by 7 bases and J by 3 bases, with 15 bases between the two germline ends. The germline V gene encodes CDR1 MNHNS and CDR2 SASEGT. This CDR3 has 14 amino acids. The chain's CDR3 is CASIHQDPYTEAFF. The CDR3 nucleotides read TGTGCCAGCATCCACCAGGACCCATACACTGAAGCTTTCTTT.

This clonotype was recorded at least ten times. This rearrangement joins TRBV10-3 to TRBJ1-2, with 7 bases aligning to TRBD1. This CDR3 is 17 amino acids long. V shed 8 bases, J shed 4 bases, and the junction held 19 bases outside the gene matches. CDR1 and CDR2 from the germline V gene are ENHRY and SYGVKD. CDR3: CAIGGQVIGYEGYGYTF. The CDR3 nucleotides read TGTGCCATCGGCGGACAGGTTATCGGCTATGAGGGCTATGGCTACACCTTC.

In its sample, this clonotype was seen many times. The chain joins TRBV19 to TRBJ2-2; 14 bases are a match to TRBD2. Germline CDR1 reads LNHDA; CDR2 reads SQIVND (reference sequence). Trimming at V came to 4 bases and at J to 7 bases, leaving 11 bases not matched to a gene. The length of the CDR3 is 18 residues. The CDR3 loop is CASSRGLAGASLGGELFF. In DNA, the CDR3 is TGTGCCAGTAGTAGGGGACTAGCGGGGGCCTCCTTGGGCGGGGAGCTGTTTTTT. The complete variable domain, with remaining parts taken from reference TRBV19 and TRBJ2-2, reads DGGITQSPKYLFRKEGQNVTLSCEQNLNHDAMYWYRQDPGQGLRLIYYSQIVNDFQKGDIAEGYSVSREKKESFPLTVTSAQKNPTAFYLCASSRGLAGASLGGELFFGEGSRLTVL.

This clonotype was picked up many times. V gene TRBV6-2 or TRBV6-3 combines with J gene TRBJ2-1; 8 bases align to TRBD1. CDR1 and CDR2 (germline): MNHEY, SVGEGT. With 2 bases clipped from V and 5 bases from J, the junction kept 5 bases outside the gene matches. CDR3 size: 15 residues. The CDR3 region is CASSYPDRVDNEQFF. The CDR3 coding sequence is TGTGCCAGCAGTTACCCGGACAGGGTGGACAATGAGCAGTTCTTC.

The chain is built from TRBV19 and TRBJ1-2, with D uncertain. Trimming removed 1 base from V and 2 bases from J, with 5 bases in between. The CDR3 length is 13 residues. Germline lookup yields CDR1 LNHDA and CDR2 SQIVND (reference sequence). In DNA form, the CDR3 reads TGTGCCAGTAGTATAGCCCAGAACTATGGCTACACCTTC. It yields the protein CASSIAQNYGYTF.

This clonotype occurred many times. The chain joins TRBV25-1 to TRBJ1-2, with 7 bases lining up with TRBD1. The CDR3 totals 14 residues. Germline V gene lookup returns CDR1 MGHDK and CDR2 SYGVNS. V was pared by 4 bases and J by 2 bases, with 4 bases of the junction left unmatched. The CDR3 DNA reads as TGTGCCAGCAGTGGACAACAGGGGAACTATGGCTACACCTTC. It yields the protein CASSGQQGNYGYTF.

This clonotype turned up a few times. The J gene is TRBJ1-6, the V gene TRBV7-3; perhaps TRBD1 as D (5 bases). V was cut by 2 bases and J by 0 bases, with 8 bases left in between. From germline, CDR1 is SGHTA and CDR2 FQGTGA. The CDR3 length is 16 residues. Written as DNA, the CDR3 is TGTGCCAGCAGCTTACGGGGCAGCTCCTATAATTCACCCCTCCACTTT. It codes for CASSLRGSSYNSPLHF.

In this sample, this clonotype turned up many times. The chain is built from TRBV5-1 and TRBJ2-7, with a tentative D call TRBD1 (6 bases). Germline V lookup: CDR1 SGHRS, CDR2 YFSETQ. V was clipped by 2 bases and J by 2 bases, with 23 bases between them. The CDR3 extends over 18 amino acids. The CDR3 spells CASSLDPSGARSPYEQYF. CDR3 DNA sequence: TGCGCCAGCAGCTTAGATCCCTCAGGGGCCCGCTCCCCCTACGAGCAGTACTTC.

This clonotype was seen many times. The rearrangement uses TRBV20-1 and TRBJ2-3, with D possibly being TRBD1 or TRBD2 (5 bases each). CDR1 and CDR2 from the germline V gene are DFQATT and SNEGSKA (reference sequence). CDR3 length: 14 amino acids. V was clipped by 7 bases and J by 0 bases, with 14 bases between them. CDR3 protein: CSGQRGASTDTQYF. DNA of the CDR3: TGCAGTGGTCAGAGAGGGGCTAGCACAGATACGCAGTATTTT.

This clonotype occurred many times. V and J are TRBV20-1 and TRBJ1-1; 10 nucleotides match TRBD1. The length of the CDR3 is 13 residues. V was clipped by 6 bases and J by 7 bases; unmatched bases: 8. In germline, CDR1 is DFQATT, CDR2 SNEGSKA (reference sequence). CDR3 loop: CSAPGQGEVEAFF. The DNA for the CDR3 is TGCAGTGCCCCTGGACAGGGGGAAGTTGAAGCTTTCTTT.

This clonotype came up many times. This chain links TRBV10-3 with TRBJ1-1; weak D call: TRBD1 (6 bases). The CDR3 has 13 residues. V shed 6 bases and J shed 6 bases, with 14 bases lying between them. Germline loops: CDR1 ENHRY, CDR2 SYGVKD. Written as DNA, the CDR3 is TGTGCCATCAGCCTACAGGGCGGCCCTGAAGCTTTCTTT. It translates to CAISLQGGPEAFF.

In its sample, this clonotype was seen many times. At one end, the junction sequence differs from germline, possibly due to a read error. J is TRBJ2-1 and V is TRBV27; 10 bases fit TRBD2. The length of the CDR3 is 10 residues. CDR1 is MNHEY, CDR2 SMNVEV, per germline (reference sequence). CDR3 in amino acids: CSSGGDEQFF. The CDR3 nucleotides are TGTTCCAGCGGGGGGGATGAGCAGTTCTTC.

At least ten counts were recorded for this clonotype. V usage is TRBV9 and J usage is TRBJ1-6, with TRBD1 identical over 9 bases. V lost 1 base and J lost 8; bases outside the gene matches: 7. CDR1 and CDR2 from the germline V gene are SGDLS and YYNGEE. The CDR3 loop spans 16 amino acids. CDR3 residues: CASSVSQGAGDSPLHF. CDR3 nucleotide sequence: TGTGCCAGCAGCGTATCACAGGGGGCGGGGGATTCACCCCTCCACTTT. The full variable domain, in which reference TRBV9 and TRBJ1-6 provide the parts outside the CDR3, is DSGVTQTPKHLITATGQRVTLRCSPRSGDLSVYWYQQSLDQGLQFLIQYYNGEERAKGNILERFSAQQFPDLHSELNLSSLELGDSALYFCASSVSQGAGDSPLHFGNGTRLTVT.

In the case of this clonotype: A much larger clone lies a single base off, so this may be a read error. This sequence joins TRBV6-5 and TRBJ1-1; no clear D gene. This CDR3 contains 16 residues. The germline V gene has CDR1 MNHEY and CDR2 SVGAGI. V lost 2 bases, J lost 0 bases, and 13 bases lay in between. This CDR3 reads CASSYAHLKMNTEAFF. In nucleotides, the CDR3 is TGTGCCAGCAGTTACGCCCATCTCAAAATGAACACTGAAGCTTTCTTT.